These T cell receptor beta chains were read from a single sample in a study of CD8 T cells in ankylosing spondylitis. TCRdb re-called the 5' RACE reads through MiXCR, storing one row per CDR3 protein. The sample includes roughly 350,000 distinct CDR3 sequences, 7.5% to 9% of them seen just once. Sequenced: blood, either unsorted or a sorted T cell fraction (not recorded which). The receptors here all came from a male donor with ankylosing spondylitis. Both conserved end residues are part of each CDR3.

j_gene | v_gene | CDR3aa
TRBJ2-4 | TRBV29-1 | CSVGTSGGAKNIQYF
TRBJ2-1 | TRBV12-3/TRBV12-4 | CASTPIRGGYNEQFF
TRBJ2-7 | TRBV4-1 | CASSPGGPFSYEQYF
TRBJ2-2 | TRBV7-3 | CASSLDGSDTGELFF
TRBJ2-7 | TRBV4-2 | CASSQAHRPDYEQYF
TRBJ1-1 | TRBV12-3/TRBV12-4 | CASSTTENTEAFF
TRBJ2-2 | TRBV7-3 | CASSLMGAGTGELFF
TRBJ2-1 | TRBV5-1 | CASSFTGTSAIKQFF
TRBJ2-7 | TRBV6-5 | CASSWGTSGDEQYF
TRBJ2-4 | TRBV6-5 | CASSYVSGDKNIQYF
TRBJ2-3 | TRBV5-1 | CASSLVAGSTDTQYF
TRBJ2-1 | TRBV7-9 | CASSLEMGDRQFF
TRBJ2-7 | TRBV29-1 | CSVSSGGPYEQYF
TRBJ2-1 | TRBV12-3/TRBV12-4 | CASSWVRPNEQFF
TRBJ1-4 | TRBV28 | CASSFGQGSLDEKLFF
TRBJ1-2 | TRBV29-1 | CSVVRGAVGYTF
TRBJ2-3 | TRBV20-1 | CSATRGNTDTQYF
TRBJ1-1 | TRBV29-1 | CSVDTTGLNTEAFF
TRBJ1-2 | TRBV9 | CASSAPLASGKNGYTF
TRBJ1-3 | TRBV20-1 | CSVHNSGNTIYF
TRBJ2-1 | TRBV6-5 | CASSYLGRRADEQFF
TRBJ2-7 | TRBV18 | CASSPQGQGAYEQYF